Listed below are T cell receptor beta chains from one sample, sequenced in a study of cytomegalovirus exposure and HLA in healthy donors. The method was immunoSEQ multiplex PCR; TCRdb's version includes in-frame clones alone and lacks a portion of them. In the table there are some 200,000 clones, roughly four fifths of which are singletons. The sample taken for sequencing was PBMCs. These receptors all stem from a woman in her thirties in good health and CMV-seropositive. The CDR3 runs from the conserved cysteine through the conserved F or W. A D gene is named only where the DNA matches it firmly. A clone size is listed for some rows: how often the clone was seen (once, few, many), or a class if it is expanded.

CDR3aa: CASSSTGEQYF
CDR3nt: TGTGCCAGCAGCTCGACGGGGGAGCAGTACTTC
abundance: .
j_gene: TRBJ2-5
d_gene: .
v_gene: TRBV6-6
len: 11

CDR3aa: CASSALTSGGQETQYF
CDR3nt: TGTGCCAGCAGTGCGCTGACTAGCGGGGGGCAAGAGACCCAGTACTTC
abundance: .
j_gene: TRBJ2-5
d_gene: TRBD2
v_gene: TRBV6-1
len: 16

CDR3aa: CASSVGGTSREFHETQYF
CDR3nt: TGTGCCAGCAGCGTAGGCGGGACTTCGCGGGAGTTTCACGAGACCCAGTACTTC
abundance: .
j_gene: TRBJ2-5
d_gene: TRBD2
v_gene: TRBV9
len: 18

CDR3aa: CASSQEVGRGYGYTF
CDR3nt: TGCGCCAGCAGCCAAGAAGTAGGCAGGGGGTATGGCTACACCTTC
abundance: .
j_gene: TRBJ1-2
d_gene: TRBD1
v_gene: TRBV4-3
len: 15

CDR3aa: CASSSPGQGNTF
CDR3nt: TGTGCCAGCAGTTCACCGGGACAGGGAAACACCTTC
abundance: .
j_gene: TRBJ1-2
d_gene: TRBD1
v_gene: TRBV6-5
len: 12

CDR3aa: CASNLKPFWGGRAEVDTQYF
CDR3nt: TGTGCCAGCAACTTGAAGCCCTTTTGGGGCGGGAGGGCCGAGGTAGATACGCAGTATTTT
abundance: once
j_gene: TRBJ2-3
d_gene: TRBD2
v_gene: TRBV27
len: 20

CDR3aa: CASSLQDSPEETQYF
CDR3nt: TGCGCCAGCAGCTTACAGGACAGTCCTGAAGAGACCCAGTACTTC
abundance: .
j_gene: TRBJ2-5
d_gene: .
v_gene: TRBV5-1
len: 15

CDR3aa: CASSIAESSYNEQFF
CDR3nt: TGTGCCAGTAGTATTGCGGAGAGCTCCTACAATGAGCAGTTCTTC
abundance: .
j_gene: TRBJ2-1
d_gene: .
v_gene: TRBV19
len: 15

CDR3aa: CASTEGSYNEQFF
CDR3nt: TGTGCCAGCACTGAGGGATCCTACAATGAGCAGTTCTTC
abundance: .
j_gene: TRBJ2-1
d_gene: .
v_gene: TRBV19
len: 13

CDR3aa: CASSERVIGTGELFF
CDR3nt: TGCGCCAGCAGCGAACGGGTTATCGGCACCGGGGAGCTGTTTTTT
abundance: .
j_gene: TRBJ2-2
d_gene: .
v_gene: TRBV5-1
len: 15

CDR3aa: CASSWTGLRETQYF
CDR3nt: TGCGCCAGCAGCTGGACAGGGCTGCGGGAGACCCAGTACTTC
abundance: .
j_gene: TRBJ2-5
d_gene: TRBD1
v_gene: TRBV5-1
len: 14

CDR3aa: CASSPGGGIHYGYTF
CDR3nt: TGTGCCAGCAGTCCTGGCGGGGGTATCCACTATGGCTACACCTTC
abundance: .
j_gene: TRBJ1-2
d_gene: .
v_gene: TRBV27
len: 15

CDR3aa: CASSPGQSGNTEAFF
CDR3nt: TGTGCCAGCTCACCAGGGCAGAGTGGGAACACTGAAGCTTTCTTT
abundance: .
j_gene: TRBJ1-1
d_gene: .
v_gene: TRBV18
len: 15

CDR3aa: CSVAEGGRAFF
CDR3nt: TGCAGCGTTGCCGAGGGCGGAAGGGCTTTCTTT
abundance: .
j_gene: TRBJ1-1
d_gene: .
v_gene: TRBV29-1
len: 11

CDR3aa: CASSAEGPAEGNTIYF
CDR3nt: TGTGCCAGCAGTGCTGAGGGTCCCGCTGAAGGAAACACCATATATTTT
abundance: .
j_gene: TRBJ1-3
d_gene: .
v_gene: TRBV2
len: 16

CDR3aa: CASSAGTSEYTDTQYF
CDR3nt: TGTGCCAGCAGTGCCGGGACTAGCGAATACACAGATACGCAGTATTTT
abundance: .
j_gene: TRBJ2-3
d_gene: TRBD2
v_gene: TRBV2
len: 16